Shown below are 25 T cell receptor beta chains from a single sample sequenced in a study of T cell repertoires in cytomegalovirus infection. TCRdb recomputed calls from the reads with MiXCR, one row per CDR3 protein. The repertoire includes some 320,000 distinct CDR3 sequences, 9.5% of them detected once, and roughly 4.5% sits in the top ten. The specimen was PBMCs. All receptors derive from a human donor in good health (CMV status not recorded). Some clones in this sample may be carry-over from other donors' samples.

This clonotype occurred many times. CDR3 nucleotide sequence: TGTGCCAGCAGTGAAGTCGGGGGGACCTATTCACCCCTCCACTTT. It translates to CASSEVGGTYSPLHF. The V gene is TRBV6-1, the J gene TRBJ1-6; possibly TRBD1 for D (5 bases). The CDR3 extends over 15 amino acids. Germline CDR1 and CDR2: MNHNS and SASEGT. Trimming cost V 1 base and J 8 bases, with 12 bases left between them.

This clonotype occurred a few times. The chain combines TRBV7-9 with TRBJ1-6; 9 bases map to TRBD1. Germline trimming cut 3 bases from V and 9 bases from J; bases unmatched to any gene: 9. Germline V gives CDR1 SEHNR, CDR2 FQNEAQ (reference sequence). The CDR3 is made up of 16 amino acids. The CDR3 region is CASSLTTGTGISPLHF. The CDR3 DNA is TGTGCCAGCAGCTTGACCACCGGGACAGGGATTTCACCCCTCCACTTT.

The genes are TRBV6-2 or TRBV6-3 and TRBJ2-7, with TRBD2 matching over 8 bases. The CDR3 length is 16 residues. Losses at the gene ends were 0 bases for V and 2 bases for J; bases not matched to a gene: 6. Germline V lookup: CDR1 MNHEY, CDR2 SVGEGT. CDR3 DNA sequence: TGTGCCAGCAGTTACTCTCCCAGCGGGGGAACCTACGAGCAGTACTTC. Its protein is CASSYSPSGGTYEQYF.

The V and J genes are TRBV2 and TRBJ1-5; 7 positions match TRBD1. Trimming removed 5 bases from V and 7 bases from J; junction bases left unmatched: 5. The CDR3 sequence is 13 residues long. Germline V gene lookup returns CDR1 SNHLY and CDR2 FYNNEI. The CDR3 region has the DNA TGTGCCAGCAGTCTTCAGGGGGTCCAGCCCCAGCATTTT. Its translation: CASSLQGVQPQHF.

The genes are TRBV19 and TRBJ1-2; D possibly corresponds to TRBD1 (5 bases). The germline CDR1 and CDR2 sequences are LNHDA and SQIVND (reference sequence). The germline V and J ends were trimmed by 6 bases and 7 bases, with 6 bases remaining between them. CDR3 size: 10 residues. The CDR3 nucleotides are TGTGCCAGTAGAGGGGTTGGCTACACCTTC. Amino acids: CASRGVGYTF.

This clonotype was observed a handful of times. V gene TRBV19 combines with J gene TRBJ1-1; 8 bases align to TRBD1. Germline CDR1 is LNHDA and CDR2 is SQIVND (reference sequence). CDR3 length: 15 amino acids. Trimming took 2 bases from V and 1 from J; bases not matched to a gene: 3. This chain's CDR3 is CASSIPGTGNTEAFF. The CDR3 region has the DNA TGTGCCAGTAGTATACCCGGGACAGGGAACACTGAAGCTTTCTTT. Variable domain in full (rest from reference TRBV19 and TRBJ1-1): DGGITQSPKYLFRKEGQNVTLSCEQNLNHDAMYWYRQDPGQGLRLIYYSQIVNDFQKGDIAEGYSVSREKKESFPLTVTSAQKNPTAFYLCASSIPGTGNTEAFFGQGTRLTVV.

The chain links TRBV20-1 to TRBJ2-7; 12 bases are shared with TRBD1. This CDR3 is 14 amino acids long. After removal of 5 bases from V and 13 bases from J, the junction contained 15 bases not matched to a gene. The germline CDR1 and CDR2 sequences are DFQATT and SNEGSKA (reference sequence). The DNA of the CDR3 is TGCAGTGCTCGGAAGCGGGGACAGGGGGCCTGGCATTACTTC. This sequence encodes CSARKRGQGAWHYF.

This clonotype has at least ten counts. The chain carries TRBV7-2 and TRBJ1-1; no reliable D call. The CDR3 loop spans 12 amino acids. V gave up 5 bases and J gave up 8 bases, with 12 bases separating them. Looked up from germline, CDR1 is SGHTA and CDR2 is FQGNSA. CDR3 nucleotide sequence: TGTGCCAGCAGCCTGCGGACGATCGAAGCTTTCTTT. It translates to CASSLRTIEAFF.

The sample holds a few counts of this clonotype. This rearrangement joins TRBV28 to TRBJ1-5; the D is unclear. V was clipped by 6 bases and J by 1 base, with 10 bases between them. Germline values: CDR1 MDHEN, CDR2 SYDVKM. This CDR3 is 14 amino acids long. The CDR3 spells CASSPRRSNQPQHF. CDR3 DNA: TGTGCCAGCAGCCCTCGGCGGAGCAATCAGCCCCAGCATTTT.

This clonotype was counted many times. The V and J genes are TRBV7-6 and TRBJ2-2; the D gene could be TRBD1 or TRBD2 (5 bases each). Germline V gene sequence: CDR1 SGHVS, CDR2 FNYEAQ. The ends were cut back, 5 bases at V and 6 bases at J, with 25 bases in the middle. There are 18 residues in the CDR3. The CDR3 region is CASSPYPRGETTSGELFF. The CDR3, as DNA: TGTGCCAGCAGCCCCTACCCACGAGGGGAAACCACCTCCGGGGAGCTGTTTTTT.

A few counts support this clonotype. CDR3 in DNA: TGTGCCAGCAGACCGCCCAGGCTACTAGCGGGAGGTGGGCTGTACAATGAGCAGTTCTTC. Translation gives CASRPPRLLAGGGLYNEQFF. The rearrangement uses TRBV6-2 or TRBV6-3 and TRBJ2-1, with 12 bases lining up with TRBD2. Germline V gene sequence: CDR1 MNHEY, CDR2 SVGEGT. The junction had 19 bases not matched to a gene; V was cut back by 6 bases and J by 4 bases. This CDR3 has 20 residues.

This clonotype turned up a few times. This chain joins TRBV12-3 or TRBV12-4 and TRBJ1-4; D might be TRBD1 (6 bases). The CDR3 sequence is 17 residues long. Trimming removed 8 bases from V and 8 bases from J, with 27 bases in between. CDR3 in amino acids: CASSPKGLFRGGEKLFF. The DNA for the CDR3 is TGTGCCAGCTCTCCAAAAGGGTTGTTCAGGGGAGGGGAAAAACTGTTTTTT.

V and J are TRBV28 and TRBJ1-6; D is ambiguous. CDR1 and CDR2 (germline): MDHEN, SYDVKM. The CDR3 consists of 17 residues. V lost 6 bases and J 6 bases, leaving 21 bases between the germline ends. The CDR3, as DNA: TGTGCCAGCAGCCTCCTGACATTTTCAGCGGCTAATTCACCCCTCCACTTT. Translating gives CASSLLTFSAANSPLHF.

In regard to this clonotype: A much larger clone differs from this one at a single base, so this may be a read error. The CDR3 DNA sequence: TGTGCCAGCAGTTTAGTCAACTCTGGAAACACCATATATTTT. Its translation: CASSLVNSGNTIYF. The J gene is TRBJ1-3, the V gene TRBV7-2; D not certain. This CDR3 spans 14 amino acids. Germline loops: CDR1 SGHTA, CDR2 FQGNSA.

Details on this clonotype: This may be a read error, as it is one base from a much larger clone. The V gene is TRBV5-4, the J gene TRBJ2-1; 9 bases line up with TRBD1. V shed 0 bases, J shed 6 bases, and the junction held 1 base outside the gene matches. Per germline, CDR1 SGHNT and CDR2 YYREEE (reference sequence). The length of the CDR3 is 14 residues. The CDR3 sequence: CASSLGTGANEQFF. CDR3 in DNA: TGTGCCAGCAGCTTGGGGACAGGGGCCAATGAGCAGTTCTTC.

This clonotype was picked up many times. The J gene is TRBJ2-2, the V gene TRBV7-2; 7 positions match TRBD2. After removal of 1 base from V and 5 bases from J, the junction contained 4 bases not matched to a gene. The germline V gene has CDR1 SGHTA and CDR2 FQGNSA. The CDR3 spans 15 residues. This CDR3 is CASSLGGSWTGELFF. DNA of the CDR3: TGTGCCAGCAGCTTAGGCGGGAGCTGGACCGGGGAGCTGTTTTTT.

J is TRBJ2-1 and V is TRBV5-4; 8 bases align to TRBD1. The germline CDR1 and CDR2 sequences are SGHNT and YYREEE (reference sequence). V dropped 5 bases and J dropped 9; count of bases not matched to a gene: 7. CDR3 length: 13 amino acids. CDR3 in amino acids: CASRREQGGEQFF. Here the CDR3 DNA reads TGTGCCAGCAGACGCGAACAGGGGGGTGAGCAGTTCTTC. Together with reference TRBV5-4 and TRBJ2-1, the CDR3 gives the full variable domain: ETGVTQSPTHLIKTRGQQVTLRCSSQSGHNTVSWYQQALGQGPQFIFQYYREEENGRGNFPPRFSGLQFPNYSSELNVNALELDDSALYLCASRREQGGEQFFGPGTRLTVL.

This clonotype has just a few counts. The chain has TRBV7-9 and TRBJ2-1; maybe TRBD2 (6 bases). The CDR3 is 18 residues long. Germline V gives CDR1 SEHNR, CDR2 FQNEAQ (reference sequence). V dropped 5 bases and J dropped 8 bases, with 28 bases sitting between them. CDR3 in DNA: TGTGCCAGCAGCACCTCGGACGTGAAGGAGGGCCTTGCGGATGAGCAGTTCTTC. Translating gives CASSTSDVKEGLADEQFF. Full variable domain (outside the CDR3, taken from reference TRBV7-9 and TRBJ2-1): DTGVSQNPRHKITKRGQNVTFRCDPISEHNRLYWYRQTLGQGPEFLTYFQNEAQLEKSRLLSDRFSAERPKGSFSTLEIQRTEQGDSAMYLCASSTSDVKEGLADEQFFGPGTRLTVL.

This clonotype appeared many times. CDR3 DNA: TGTGCCAGCAGCCGTGGACAGGGGATGAACACTGAAGCTTTCTTT. Amino acid sequence: CASSRGQGMNTEAFF. This chain uses TRBV7-3 with TRBJ1-1; 9 bases fit TRBD1. The CDR3 consists of 15 residues. After removal of 5 bases from V and 0 bases from J, the junction contained 4 bases not matched to a gene. CDR1 and CDR2 (germline): SGHTA, FQGTGA.

The CDR3 bases are TGTGCCAGCAGCTTAACCAGGACCAATGAGCAGTTCTTC. This sequence encodes CASSLTRTNEQFF. V usage is TRBV7-8 and J usage is TRBJ2-1; D unclear. V was shortened by 2 bases and J by 6 bases, with 8 bases between the two germline ends. CDR1 SGHVS and CDR2 FQNEAQ come from the germline V gene. This CDR3 contains 13 residues.

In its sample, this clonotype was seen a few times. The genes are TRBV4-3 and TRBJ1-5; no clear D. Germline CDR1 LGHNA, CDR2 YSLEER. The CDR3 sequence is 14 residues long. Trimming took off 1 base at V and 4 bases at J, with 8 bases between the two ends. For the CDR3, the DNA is TGCGCCAGCAGCCAAGGAAGGGTAAATCAGCCCCAGCATTTT. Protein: CASSQGRVNQPQHF.

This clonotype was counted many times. The CDR3 region is CASSFGGSGRGTSNEQFF. The CDR3 DNA reads as TGTGCCAGCAGCTTTGGCGGTTCTGGGAGGGGGACCTCAAATGAGCAGTTCTTC. This rearrangement joins TRBV7-2 to TRBJ2-1; tentative D call: TRBD2 (7 bases). V lost 3 bases, J lost 7 bases, and 25 bases lay in between. Per germline, CDR1 SGHTA and CDR2 FQGNSA. This CDR3 has 18 residues.

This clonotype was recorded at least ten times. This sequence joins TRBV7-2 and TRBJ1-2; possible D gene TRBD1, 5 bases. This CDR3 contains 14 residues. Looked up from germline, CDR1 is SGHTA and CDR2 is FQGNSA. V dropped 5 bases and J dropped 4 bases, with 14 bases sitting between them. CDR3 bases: TGTGCCAGCAGCCCGAGTCAGGGCTCCTATGGCTACACCTTC. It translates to CASSPSQGSYGYTF.

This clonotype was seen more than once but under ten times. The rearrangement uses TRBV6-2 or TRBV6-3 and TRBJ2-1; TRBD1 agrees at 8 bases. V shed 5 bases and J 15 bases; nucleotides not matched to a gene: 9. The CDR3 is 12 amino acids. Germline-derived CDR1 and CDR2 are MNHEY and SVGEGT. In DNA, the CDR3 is TGTGCCAGCAGTACCGACAGGGGCCAAGCGTTCTTC. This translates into CASSTDRGQAFF.

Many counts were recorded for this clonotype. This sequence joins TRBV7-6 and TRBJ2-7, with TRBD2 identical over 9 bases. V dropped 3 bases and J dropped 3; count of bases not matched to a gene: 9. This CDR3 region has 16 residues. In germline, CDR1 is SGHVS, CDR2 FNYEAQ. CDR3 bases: TGTGCCAGCAGCTTGGGGTGGGGCGGGAGGGGCTACGAGCAGTACTTC. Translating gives CASSLGWGGRGYEQYF.